The rows below give T cell receptor beta chains drawn from one sample of a study of regulatory T cells in long-lasting Graves disease. TCRdb called the multiplex PCR reads again in MiXCR, with one record for every CDR3 protein. The sample holds 360,000 or so distinct CDR3 sequences, 12% seen once. These data were likewise used in another study, on T cells in Graves' hyperthyroidism and ophthalmopathy.

Sequences were derived from peripheral blood mononuclear cells (PBMCs), sampled at new diagnosis, from a patient treated with antithyroid drugs. The receptors shown here come from a woman aged 18-35 years with Graves disease. Each CDR3 is given with its conserved first and last residue. The D gene is left open where the match is weak. Clone size appears in some rows only: once, few, many, or a class for an expanded clone.

TGTGCCAGCAGTCTTATCCCGGGACAGGGGCAAGGAGCTTTCTTT CASSLIPGQGQGAFF TRBD1 TRBV27 many TRBJ1-1
TGCGCCAGCAGCTTACAAGGGGCCTCCTACGAGCAGTACTTC CASSLQGASYEQYF - TRBV5-1 many TRBJ2-7
TGTGCCAGCGGACAGGGGGTGAACACTGAAGCTTTCTTT CASGQGVNTEAFF TRBD1 TRBV19 few TRBJ1-1
TGCGCCAGCAGCCACAGCCTGGGACGGAAAGCCTCCTACAATGAGCAGTTCTTC CASSHSLGRKASYNEQFF - TRBV4-3 many TRBJ2-1
TGCGCCAGCAGCCAAGATCAGGGTGGCAATCAGCCCCAGCATTTT CASSQDQGGNQPQHF - TRBV4-1 - TRBJ1-5
TGCAGTGCTACCGGGACAGCTAACTATGGCTACACCTTC CSATGTANYGYTF TRBD1 TRBV20-1 many TRBJ1-2
TGCAGTGCTAGATATCCTGGGGGGGCAGGGCCTGTCACCGAAGCTTTCTTT CSARYPGGAGPVTEAFF - TRBV20-1 few TRBJ1-1
TGTGCCACCAGCAGGACCCTGAGCACAGATACGCAGTATTTT CATSRTLSTDTQYF - TRBV15 - TRBJ2-3
TGTGCCAGCAGTGACGAGGTGCAGCCCCAGCATTTT CASSDEVQPQHF - TRBV2 few TRBJ1-5
TGTGCCAGCAGTGAGGACAGGGGATGGTATGGCTACACCTTC CASSEDRGWYGYTF TRBD1 TRBV27 - TRBJ1-2
TGTGCCAGCAGCCCACGGGGGACAGGGCTCTATGGCTACACCTTC CASSPRGTGLYGYTF TRBD1 TRBV7-2 many TRBJ1-2
TGCGCCAGCAGCCCCCTGAGCTCCTACGAGCAGTACTTC CASSPLSSYEQYF - TRBV5-1 few TRBJ2-7
TGTGCCAGCAGTTACTCAGGGACCTATGGCTACACCTTC CASSYSGTYGYTF - TRBV6-5 many TRBJ1-2
TGTGCCAGCAATATTAGGGAGGTCATGAACACTGAAGCTTTCTTT CASNIREVMNTEAFF - TRBV6-2/TRBV6-3 few TRBJ1-1
TGTGCCAGCAGCCGAGGGGGGGGGACAACCACAGATACGCAGTATTTT CASSRGGGTTTDTQYF - TRBV3-1 few TRBJ2-3
TGTGCCAGCAGTTTCGGTTACCCCCGCCGTGCCCCGGAGAACACTGAAGCTTTCTTT CASSFGYPRRAPENTEAFF - TRBV28 many TRBJ1-1
TGTGCCAGCAGTTTGTCCAGGGGATTAGATGGCTACACCTTC CASSLSRGLDGYTF - TRBV28 - TRBJ1-2
TGTGCCAGCAGTAATATTGACAGGGATCCCATGAACACTGAAGCTTTCTTT CASSNIDRDPMNTEAFF TRBD1 TRBV27 many TRBJ1-1
TGTGCCAGCAGCTTAGATACGGCTGCCGAGCAGTACTTC CASSLDTAAEQYF - TRBV11-2 many TRBJ2-7
TGTGCCAGCAGCCCCATCGGTAGCAATCAGCCCCAGCATTTT CASSPIGSNQPQHF - TRBV27 many TRBJ1-5
TGTGCCAGCAGTCGGCGGGGGGGAGACACTGAAGCTTTCTTT CASSRRGGDTEAFF - TRBV12-3/TRBV12-4 many TRBJ1-1
TGTGCCTGGAAGGTCACAGGGAACTATGGCTACACCTTC CAWKVTGNYGYTF - TRBV30 many TRBJ1-2
TGTGCCAGCAGTTTTGGAGGGTCTTATGAGCAGTTCTTC CASSFGGSYEQFF - TRBV27 many TRBJ2-1
TGTGCCAGCAGCCAAACAGGCTTAAAGTACTATGGCTACACCTTC CASSQTGLKYYGYTF - TRBV28 many TRBJ1-2
TGTGCCAGCAGTTTAGCGGGGACTAGCTCTAATGAGCAGTTCTTC CASSLAGTSSNEQFF TRBD2 TRBV12-3/TRBV12-4 many TRBJ2-1
TGTGCCAGCAGCACCAGAGGACTAGCGGGAGGGCCTTTGAGCACCGGGGAGCTGTTTTTT CASSTRGLAGGPLSTGELFF TRBD2 TRBV7-2 - TRBJ2-2
TGTGCCAGCAGTGAAGCTTCGGGATACAATGAGCAGTTCTTC CASSEASGYNEQFF - TRBV2 few TRBJ2-1
TGTGCCTGGAGTTACATAGCGGGGGCCTACAGTGAGCAGTTCTTC CAWSYIAGAYSEQFF TRBD2 TRBV30 many TRBJ2-1
TGCAGTGCTAGAGGCCCTCGGGGACAGAATAACTATGGCTACACCTTC CSARGPRGQNNYGYTF TRBD1 TRBV20-1 many TRBJ1-2
TGCGCCAGCAGTCTTTTGATAGGCACTGAAGCTTTCTTT CASSLLIGTEAFF - TRBV5-1 - TRBJ1-1
TGTGCCAGCAGTTACCCGGGACAAGGGGGCGAGACCCAGTACTTC CASSYPGQGGETQYF TRBD1 TRBV6-2/TRBV6-3 many TRBJ2-5
TGTGCCAGCAGACAGGGACAGCTGTCCTATGGCTACACCTTC CASRQGQLSYGYTF TRBD1 TRBV27 many TRBJ1-2
TGCGCCAGCAGCCAAGCCGGGACTAGGGTAAATGAGCAGTTCTTC CASSQAGTRVNEQFF TRBD2 TRBV4-1 - TRBJ2-1
TGTGCCAGCAGCCACCTCTTTGTGTCACGGTTCTTC CASSHLFVSRFF - TRBV6-1 many TRBJ2-1
TGTGCCACCAGTGATTCATTAGCGGGAGGAAGAAACAATGAGCAGTTCTTC CATSDSLAGGRNNEQFF TRBD2 TRBV24-1 many TRBJ2-1
TGTGCCAGCAGCTTAGTTTGGGGGAACACTGAAGCTTTCTTT CASSLVWGNTEAFF - TRBV7-9 few TRBJ1-1
TGTGCCAGCAGGCCCTACAGAACCCGACACACTGAAGCTTTCTTT CASRPYRTRHTEAFF - TRBV6-2/TRBV6-3 - TRBJ1-1
TGTGCCAGCAGTTTGGTCTCGGGGCGCTCCTATAATTCACCCCTCCACTTT CASSLVSGRSYNSPLHF - TRBV12-3/TRBV12-4 many TRBJ1-6
TGTGCCAGCAAACGGGACAGGGGGTCCCACGAGCAGTACTTC CASKRDRGSHEQYF TRBD1 TRBV12-3/TRBV12-4 many TRBJ2-7
TGTGCCAGCAGTTTAGGGGCCCTCGGGGATGAGCAGTTCTTC CASSLGALGDEQFF - TRBV12-3/TRBV12-4 many TRBJ2-1
TGTGCCAGTACTAGGACTAGCGGGAGGGCCTCGGGCTACAATGAGCAGTTCTTC CASTRTSGRASGYNEQFF TRBD2 TRBV19 - TRBJ2-1
TGTGCCAGCAGCCACCTGGGGCTAGCGACCCGCAATGAGCAGTTCTTC CASSHLGLATRNEQFF - TRBV3-1 - TRBJ2-1
TGCAGTGCTAGTCTAGCAGGGGCTAATGAAAAACTGTTTTTT CSASLAGANEKLFF - TRBV20-1 many TRBJ1-4
TGTGCCAGCAGCCAAGAGGCGAACAGGGCGTCCGGAGACACCATATATTTT CASSQEANRASGDTIYF - TRBV4-2 - TRBJ1-3
TGTGCCAGCAGCTTACCGCTAACAGGGGTGAACACTGAAGCTTTCTTT CASSLPLTGVNTEAFF TRBD1 TRBV11-2 many TRBJ1-1
TGTGCCAGCAGCCAATTCCAAGGCACTGAAGCTTTCTTT CASSQFQGTEAFF - TRBV3-1 many TRBJ1-1
TGCGCCAGCAGCCAGCAATCCCCCGGGACAGGCTTTAATGAGCAGTTCTTC CASSQQSPGTGFNEQFF TRBD1 TRBV4-3 few TRBJ2-1
TGCAGTGCTAGCCGACAGGGGGGCTCCTATAATTCACCCCTCCACTTT CSASRQGGSYNSPLHF TRBD1 TRBV20-1 - TRBJ1-6
TGTGCCAGCAGTTACCCGGACAGACGGGAAGCTTTCTTT CASSYPDRREAFF - TRBV6-5 many TRBJ1-1
TGTGCCAGCAGTCCATTGACTAGCGGGGATTACGAGCAGTACTTC CASSPLTSGDYEQYF TRBD2 TRBV28 many TRBJ2-7
TGTGCCAGCAGTTACATCTTCCGCAGTACCTACAATGAGCAGTTCTTC CASSYIFRSTYNEQFF - TRBV6-2/TRBV6-3 many TRBJ2-1
TGTGCCAGCAGCCCCGCAGGGGGATCCTATAATTCACCCCTCCACTTT CASSPAGGSYNSPLHF TRBD1 TRBV5-5 many TRBJ1-6
TGTGCCACCAGCAGAGCCGCGGGGGGGGGTAGAAGAGGTTACACTGAAGCTTTCTTT CATSRAAGGGRRGYTEAFF - TRBV15 - TRBJ1-1
TGTGCCAGCAGTGAATCAGGCGGAACAGGGACCCAAGAGACCCAGTACTTC CASSESGGTGTQETQYF - TRBV25-1 many TRBJ2-5
TGTGCCAGCAGATCAAAGGGACAGTTCACAGATACGCAGTATTTT CASRSKGQFTDTQYF TRBD1 TRBV7-2 many TRBJ2-3
TGTGCCAGCAGTTGGCAGATAGCAACTAATGAAAAACTGTTTTTT CASSWQIATNEKLFF - TRBV12-3/TRBV12-4 many TRBJ1-4
TGTGCCAGCAGTTTTTCCCTAGCGGGAGGTCGAAATGAGCAGTTCTTC CASSFSLAGGRNEQFF TRBD2 TRBV28 many TRBJ2-1